Many counts were recorded for the clone carrying this T cell receptor (beta chain). The target antigen is unknown. The record originates from a study of T-cell memory formation after mild COVID-19. Overall study findings and caveats: Prior to infection, memory already included some responding clones, suggesting cross-reactive memory joined.

TCRdb independently ran MiXCR on the 5' RACE reads; one entry per CDR3 protein. The data hold hundreds of thousands of distinct CDR3 sequences, with more than 15% observed a single time. The CDR3 extends over 15 amino acids. In germline, CDR1 is SGHRS, CDR2 YFSETQ. The V gene lost 0 bases and the J gene lost 2 bases, with 10 bases spanning the gap. This chain links TRBV5-1 with TRBJ2-3; D may be TRBD1 (5 bases). The source material was PBMCs or a T cell subset sorted from them (not recorded which). The origin of this receptor is a man aged 18 to 30 who had mild COVID-19 (a few samples of this study predate the infection). Cell type and time point are not known. In DNA form, the CDR3 reads TGCGCCAGCAGCTTGGGGGCGACAGACACAGATACGCAGTATTTT. This translates into CASSLGATDTDTQYF.